This T cell receptor (beta chain) was observed in a study of blood T cells in healthy people across ages. Broader study findings: PBMCs were not sorted, which prevented a conclusive comparison of naive versus antigen-experienced cells.

This clonotype has a handful of counts. The antigen is not known. The V gene end was trimmed by 10 bases and the J gene end by 6 bases; junction bases not matched to a gene: 7. CDR1 and CDR2 from the germline V gene are MDHEN and SYDVKM. CDR3 length: 13 amino acids. The second PCR ran about 6 to 11 cycles with a sample-barcoded 5' primer and J-beta primers. TCRdb analysed the 5' RACE reads with MiXCR anew, one entry per CDR3 protein. The sample includes about 670,000 distinct CDR3 sequences, around 52% seen only once; the top ten take less than 15%. The gene calls are TRBV28 and TRBJ2-1, with 9 positions matching TRBD1. Sequencing used blood. The clonotype was recovered from a woman older than 75 in good health. The chain's CDR3 is CATNRGPLNEQFF. The DNA for the CDR3 is TGTGCCACCAACAGGGGGCCCCTCAATGAGCAGTTCTTC.